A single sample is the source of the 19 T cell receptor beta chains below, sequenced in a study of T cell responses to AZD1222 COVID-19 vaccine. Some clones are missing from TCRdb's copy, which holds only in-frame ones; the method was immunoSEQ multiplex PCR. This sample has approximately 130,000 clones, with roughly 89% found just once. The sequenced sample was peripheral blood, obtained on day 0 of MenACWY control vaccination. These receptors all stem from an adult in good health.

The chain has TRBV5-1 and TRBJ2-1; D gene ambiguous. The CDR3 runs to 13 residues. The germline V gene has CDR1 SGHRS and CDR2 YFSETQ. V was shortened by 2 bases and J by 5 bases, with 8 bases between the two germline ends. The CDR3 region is CASSFNSDNEQFF. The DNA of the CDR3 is TGCGCCAGCAGCTTTAACAGTGACAATGAGCAGTTCTTC.

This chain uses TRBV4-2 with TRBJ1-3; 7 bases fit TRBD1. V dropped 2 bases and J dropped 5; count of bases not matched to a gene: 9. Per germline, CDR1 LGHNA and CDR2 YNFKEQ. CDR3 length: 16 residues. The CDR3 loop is CASSQFNRQGRNTIYF. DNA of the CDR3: TGTGCCAGCAGCCAATTTAACCGACAGGGTAGAAACACCATATATTTT.

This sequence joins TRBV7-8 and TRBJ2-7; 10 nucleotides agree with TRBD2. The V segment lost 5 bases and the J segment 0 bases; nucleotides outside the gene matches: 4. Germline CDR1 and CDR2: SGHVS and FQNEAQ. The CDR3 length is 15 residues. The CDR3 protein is CASSLLAGTSYEQYF. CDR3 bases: TGTGCCAGCAGCCTACTAGCGGGAACCTCCTACGAGCAGTACTTC.

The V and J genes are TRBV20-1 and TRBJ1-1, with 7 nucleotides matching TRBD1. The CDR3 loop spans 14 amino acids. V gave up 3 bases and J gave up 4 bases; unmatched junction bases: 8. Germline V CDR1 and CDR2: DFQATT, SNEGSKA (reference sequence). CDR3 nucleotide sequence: TGCAGTGCTAGTCGTGCAGGGGGTAGCACTGAAGCTTTCTTT. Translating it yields CSASRAGGSTEAFF.

CDR3 sequence: CASRATGSYGYTF. DNA of the CDR3: TGTGCCAGCAGGGCCACGGGATCTTATGGCTACACCTTC. V is TRBV2 and J is TRBJ1-2; D remains ambiguous. The germline V gene encodes CDR1 SNHLY and CDR2 FYNNEI. The V end was cut by 6 bases, the J end by 5 bases, with 13 bases between. This CDR3 spans 13 amino acids.

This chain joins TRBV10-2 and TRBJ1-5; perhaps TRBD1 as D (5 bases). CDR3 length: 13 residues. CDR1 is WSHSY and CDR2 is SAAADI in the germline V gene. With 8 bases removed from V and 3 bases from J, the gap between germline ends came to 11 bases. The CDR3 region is CASGDVPNQPQHF. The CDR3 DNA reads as TGCGCCAGCGGGGACGTGCCCAATCAGCCCCAGCATTTT.

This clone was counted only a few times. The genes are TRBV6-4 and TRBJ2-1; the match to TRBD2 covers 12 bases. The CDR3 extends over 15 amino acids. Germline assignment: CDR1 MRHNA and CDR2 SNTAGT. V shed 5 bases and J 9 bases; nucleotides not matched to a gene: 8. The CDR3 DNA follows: TGTGCCAGCAGTAGACTAGCGGGAGAGTTTTCTGAGCAGTTCTTC. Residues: CASSRLAGEFSEQFF.

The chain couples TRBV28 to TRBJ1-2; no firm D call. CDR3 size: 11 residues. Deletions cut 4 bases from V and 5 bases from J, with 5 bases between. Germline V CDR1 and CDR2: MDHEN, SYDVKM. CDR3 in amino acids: CASSSVYGYTF. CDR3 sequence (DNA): TGTGCCAGCAGTTCTGTTTATGGCTACACCTTC.

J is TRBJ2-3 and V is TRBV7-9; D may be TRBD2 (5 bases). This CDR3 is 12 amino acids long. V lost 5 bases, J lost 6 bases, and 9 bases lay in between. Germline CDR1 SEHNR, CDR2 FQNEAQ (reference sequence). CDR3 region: CASSKLEDTQYF. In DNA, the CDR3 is TGTGCCAGCAGCAAACTAGAGGATACGCAGTATTTT.

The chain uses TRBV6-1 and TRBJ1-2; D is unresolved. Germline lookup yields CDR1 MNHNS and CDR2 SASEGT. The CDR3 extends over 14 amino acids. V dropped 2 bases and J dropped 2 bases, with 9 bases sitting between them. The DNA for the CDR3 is TGTGCCAGCAGTGAATTCGGACGGAACTATGGCTACACCTTC. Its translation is CASSEFGRNYGYTF.

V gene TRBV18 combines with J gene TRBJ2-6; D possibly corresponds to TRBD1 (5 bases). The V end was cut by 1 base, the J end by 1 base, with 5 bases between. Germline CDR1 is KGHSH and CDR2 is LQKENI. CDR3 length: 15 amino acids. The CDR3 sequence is CASSPQGSGANVLTF. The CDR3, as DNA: TGTGCCAGCTCACCACAGGGGTCTGGGGCCAACGTCCTGACTTTC.

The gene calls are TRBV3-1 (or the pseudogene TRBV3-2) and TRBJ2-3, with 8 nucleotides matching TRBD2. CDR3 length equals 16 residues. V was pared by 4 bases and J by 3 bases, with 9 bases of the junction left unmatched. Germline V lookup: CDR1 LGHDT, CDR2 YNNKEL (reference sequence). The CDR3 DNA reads TGTGCCAGCAGCCTCAAACGGGAGGGGTCAACAGATACGCAGTATTTT. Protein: CASSLKREGSTDTQYF.

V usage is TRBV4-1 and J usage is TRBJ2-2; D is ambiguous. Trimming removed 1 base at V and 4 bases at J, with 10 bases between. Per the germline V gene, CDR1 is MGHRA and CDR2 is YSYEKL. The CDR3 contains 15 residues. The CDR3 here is CASSQGLVRTGELFF. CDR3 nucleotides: TGCGCCAGCAGCCAAGGTCTAGTGCGCACCGGGGAGCTGTTTTTT.

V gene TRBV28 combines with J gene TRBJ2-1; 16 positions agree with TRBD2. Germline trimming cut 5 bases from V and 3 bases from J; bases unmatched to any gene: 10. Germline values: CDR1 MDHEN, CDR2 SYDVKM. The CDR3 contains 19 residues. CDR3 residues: CASSNHPGTSGRGYNEQFF. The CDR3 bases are TGTGCCAGCAGTAACCATCCCGGGACTAGCGGGAGGGGCTACAATGAGCAGTTCTTC.

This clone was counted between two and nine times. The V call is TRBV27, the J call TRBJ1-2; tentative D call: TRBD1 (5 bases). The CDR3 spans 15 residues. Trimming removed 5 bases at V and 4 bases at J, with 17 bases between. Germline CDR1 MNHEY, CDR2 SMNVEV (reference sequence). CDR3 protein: CASSPLKTDLYGYTF. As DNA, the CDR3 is TGTGCCAGCAGTCCTCTTAAGACAGACCTCTATGGCTACACCTTC.

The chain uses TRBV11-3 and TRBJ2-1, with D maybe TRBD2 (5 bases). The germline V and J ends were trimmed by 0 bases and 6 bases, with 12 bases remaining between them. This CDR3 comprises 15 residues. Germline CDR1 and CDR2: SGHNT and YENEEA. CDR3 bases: TGTGCCAGCAGCTTAGATTCCCTAGCTACCAATGAGCAGTTCTTC. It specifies CASSLDSLATNEQFF.

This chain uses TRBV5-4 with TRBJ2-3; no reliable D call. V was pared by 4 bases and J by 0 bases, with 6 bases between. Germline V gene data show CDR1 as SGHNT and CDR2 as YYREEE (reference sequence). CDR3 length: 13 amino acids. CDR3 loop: CASSTESTDTQYF. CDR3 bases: TGTGCCAGCAGCACAGAGAGCACAGATACGCAGTATTTT.

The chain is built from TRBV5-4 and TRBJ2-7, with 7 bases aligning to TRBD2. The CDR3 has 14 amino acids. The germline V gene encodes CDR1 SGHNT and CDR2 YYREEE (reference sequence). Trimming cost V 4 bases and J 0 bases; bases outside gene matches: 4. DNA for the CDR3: TGTGCCAGCAGCACCGGGACTAACTCCTACGAGCAGTACTTC. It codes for CASSTGTNSYEQYF.

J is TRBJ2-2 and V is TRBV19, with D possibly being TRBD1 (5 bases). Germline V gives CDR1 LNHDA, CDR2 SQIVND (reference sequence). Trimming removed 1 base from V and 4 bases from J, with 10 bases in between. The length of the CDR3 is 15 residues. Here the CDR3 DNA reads TGTGCCAGTAGTATAGCCCTAGGGGTCACCGGGGAGCTGTTTTTT. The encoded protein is CASSIALGVTGELFF.